This TCR beta chain stems from a study of T cell responses to AZD1222 COVID-19 vaccine. With regard to this clone: Antigen: not known.

Study observations and caveats: Spike as a whole was targeted by vaccine-associated CD4 TCRs, dominant at 160-218 and 743-854. The repertoires were collected only after the peak T cell response. Just six AZD1222 recipients tested seropositive at baseline.

Using immunoSEQ multiplex PCR, the repertoire was profiled, and TCRdb retains in-frame clones only, with some absent. The data contain about 140,000 clones, 88% of them seen just once; the ten biggest clones take up 3% to 4.5%. This clonotype originated in an adult in good health. Sequencing used peripheral blood, obtained on day 0 of AZD1222 vaccination.

The CDR3 bases are TGTGCCAGCAGTTCGGACAGGGACAATGGCTACACCTTC. Protein sequence: CASSSDRDNGYTF. The chain has TRBV6-4 and TRBJ1-2; 8 bases fit TRBD1. The CDR3 covers 13 residues. CDR1 MRHNA and CDR2 SNTAGT come from the germline V gene. Germline trimming cut 5 bases from V and 6 bases from J; bases unmatched to any gene: 5.